This T cell receptor (beta chain) was found in a study of metastatic and nonmetastatic thyroid tumors. Across the whole study: Samples came from malignant and benign thyroid patients, and repertoires were compared across blood and tumor or nodule tissue.

This clone was seen only a few times. Its antigen is still unknown. Thyroid surgery was preceded by no treatment in any patient. TCRdb re-processed the PCR reads through MiXCR. The profile shows tens of thousands of clones, approximately 23% of them singletons. J was trimmed by 2 bases and V by 8 bases; bases with no gene match: 6. Per germline, CDR1 SNHLY and CDR2 FYNNEI. The CDR3 has 14 amino acids. The study's findings and limits: According to reports, the diversity of TCR beta was significantly higher in malignant thyroid tumors than in benign nodules, and this held in both blood and tumor samples.

Sequenced material: tumor tissue. The chain has TRBV2 and TRBJ2-1; the match to TRBD2 covers 7 bases. This clonotype originated in a female donor with papillary thyroid cancer or a benign thyroid nodule (not recorded which). Some clones in this sample may be carry-over from other donors' samples. The CDR3 DNA is TGTGCCAGCTTAGGACTAGATCCCTACAATGAGCAGTTCTTC. Translated: CASLGLDPYNEQFF.